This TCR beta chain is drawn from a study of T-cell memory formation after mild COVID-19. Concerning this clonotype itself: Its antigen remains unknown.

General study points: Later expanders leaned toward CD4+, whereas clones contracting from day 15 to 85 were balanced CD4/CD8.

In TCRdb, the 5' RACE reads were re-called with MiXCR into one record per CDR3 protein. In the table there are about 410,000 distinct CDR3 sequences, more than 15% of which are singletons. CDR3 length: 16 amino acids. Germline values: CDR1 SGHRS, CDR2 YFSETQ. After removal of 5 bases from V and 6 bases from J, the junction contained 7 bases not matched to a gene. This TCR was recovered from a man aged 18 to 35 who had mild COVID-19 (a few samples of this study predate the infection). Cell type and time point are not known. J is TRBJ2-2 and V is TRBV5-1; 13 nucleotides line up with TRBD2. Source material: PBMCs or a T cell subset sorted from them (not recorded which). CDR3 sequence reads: CASSSPGLAGPGELFF. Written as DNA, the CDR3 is TGCGCCAGCAGTTCTCCGGGACTAGCGGGGCCCGGGGAGCTGTTTTTT.